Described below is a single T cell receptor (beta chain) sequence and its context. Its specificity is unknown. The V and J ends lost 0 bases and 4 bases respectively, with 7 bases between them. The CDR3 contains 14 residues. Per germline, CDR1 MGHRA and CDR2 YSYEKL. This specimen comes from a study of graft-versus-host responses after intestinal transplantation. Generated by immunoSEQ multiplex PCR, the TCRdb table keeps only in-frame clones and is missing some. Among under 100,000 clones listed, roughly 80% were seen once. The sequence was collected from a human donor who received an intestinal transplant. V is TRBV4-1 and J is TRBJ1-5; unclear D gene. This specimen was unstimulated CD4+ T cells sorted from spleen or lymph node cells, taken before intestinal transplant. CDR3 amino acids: CASSQEWANQPQHF. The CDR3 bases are TGCGCCAGCAGCCAAGAGTGGGCGAATCAGCCCCAGCATTTT.